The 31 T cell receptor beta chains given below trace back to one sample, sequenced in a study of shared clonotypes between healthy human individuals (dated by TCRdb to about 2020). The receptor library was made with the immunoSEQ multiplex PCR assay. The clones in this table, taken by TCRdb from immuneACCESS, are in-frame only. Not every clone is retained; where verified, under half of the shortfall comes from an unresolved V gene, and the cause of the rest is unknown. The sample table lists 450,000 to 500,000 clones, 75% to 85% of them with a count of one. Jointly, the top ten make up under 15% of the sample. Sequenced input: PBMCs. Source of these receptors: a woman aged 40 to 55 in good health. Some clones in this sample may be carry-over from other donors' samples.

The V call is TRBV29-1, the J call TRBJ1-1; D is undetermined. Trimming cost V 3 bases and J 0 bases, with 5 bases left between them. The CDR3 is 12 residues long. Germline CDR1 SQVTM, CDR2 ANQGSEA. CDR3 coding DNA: TGCAGCGTTGACATAATGAACACTGAAGCTTTCTTT. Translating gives CSVDIMNTEAFF. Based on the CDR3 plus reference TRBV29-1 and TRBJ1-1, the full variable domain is SAVISQKPSRDICQRGTSLTIQCQVDSQVTMMFWYRQQPGQSLTLIATANQGSEATYESGFVIDKFPISRPNLTFSTLTVSNMSPEDSSIYLCSVDIMNTEAFFGQGTRLTVV.

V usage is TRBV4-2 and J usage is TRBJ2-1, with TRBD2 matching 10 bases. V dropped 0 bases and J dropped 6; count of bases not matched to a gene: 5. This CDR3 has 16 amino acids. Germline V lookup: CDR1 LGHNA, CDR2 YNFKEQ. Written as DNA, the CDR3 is TGTGCCAGCAGCCAAGACCTAGCGGGAGTGGGCAATGAGCAGTTCTTC. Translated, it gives CASSQDLAGVGNEQFF.

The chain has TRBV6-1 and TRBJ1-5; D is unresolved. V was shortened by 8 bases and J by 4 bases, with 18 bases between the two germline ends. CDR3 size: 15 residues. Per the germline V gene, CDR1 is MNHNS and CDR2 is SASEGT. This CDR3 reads CASVMKGNGNQPQHF. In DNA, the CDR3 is TGTGCCAGCGTCATGAAGGGAAATGGTAATCAGCCCCAGCATTTT.

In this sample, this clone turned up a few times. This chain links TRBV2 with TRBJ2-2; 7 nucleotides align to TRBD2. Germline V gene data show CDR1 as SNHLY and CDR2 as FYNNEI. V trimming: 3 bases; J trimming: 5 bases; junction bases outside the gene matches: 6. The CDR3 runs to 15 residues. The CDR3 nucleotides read TGTGCCAGCAGTGATTTTGCGGGAGAGACCGGGGAGCTGTTTTTT. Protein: CASSDFAGETGELFF.

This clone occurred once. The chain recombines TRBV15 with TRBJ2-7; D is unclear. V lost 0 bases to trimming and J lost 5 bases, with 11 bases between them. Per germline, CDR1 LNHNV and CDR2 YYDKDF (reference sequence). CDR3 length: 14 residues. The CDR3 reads CATSRDQVDHEQYF. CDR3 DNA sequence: TGTGCCACCAGCAGAGATCAAGTGGATCACGAGCAGTACTTC.

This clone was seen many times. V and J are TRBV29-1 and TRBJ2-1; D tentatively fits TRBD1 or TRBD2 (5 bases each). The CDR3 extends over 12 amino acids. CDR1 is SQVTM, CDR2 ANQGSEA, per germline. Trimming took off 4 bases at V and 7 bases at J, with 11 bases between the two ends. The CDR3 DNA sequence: TGCAGCGTTGGTGGGGGTCTAAATGAGCAGTTCTTC. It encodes CSVGGGLNEQFF.

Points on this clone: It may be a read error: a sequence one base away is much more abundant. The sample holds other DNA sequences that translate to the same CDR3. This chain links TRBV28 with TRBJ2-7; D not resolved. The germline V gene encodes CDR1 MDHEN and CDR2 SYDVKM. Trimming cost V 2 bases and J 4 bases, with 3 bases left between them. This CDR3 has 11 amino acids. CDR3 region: CASSLGYEQYF. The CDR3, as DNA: TGTGCCAGCAGTTTAGGTTACGAGCAGTACTTC.

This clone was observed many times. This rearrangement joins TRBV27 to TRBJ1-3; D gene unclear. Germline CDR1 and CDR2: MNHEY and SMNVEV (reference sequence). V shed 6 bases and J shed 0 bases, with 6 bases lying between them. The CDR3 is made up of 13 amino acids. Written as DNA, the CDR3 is TGTGCCAGCAGGGGGAACTCTGGAAACACCATATATTTT. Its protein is CASRGNSGNTIYF.

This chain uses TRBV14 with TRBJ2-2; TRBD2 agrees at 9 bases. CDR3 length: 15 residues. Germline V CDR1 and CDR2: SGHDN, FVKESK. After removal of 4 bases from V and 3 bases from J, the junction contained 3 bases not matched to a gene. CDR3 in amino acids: CASSPGLAYTGELFF. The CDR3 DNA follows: TGTGCCAGCAGCCCCGGACTAGCGTACACCGGGGAGCTGTTTTTT.

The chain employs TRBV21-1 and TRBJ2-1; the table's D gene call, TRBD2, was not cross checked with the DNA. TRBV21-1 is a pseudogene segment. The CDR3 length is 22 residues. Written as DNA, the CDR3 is TGTGCCAGCAGTTCTTTGGGGTCGAGGTATAGGCGACTAGCGGGACCTTTGGATGAGCAGTTCTTC. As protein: CASSSLGSRYRRLAGPLDEQFF.

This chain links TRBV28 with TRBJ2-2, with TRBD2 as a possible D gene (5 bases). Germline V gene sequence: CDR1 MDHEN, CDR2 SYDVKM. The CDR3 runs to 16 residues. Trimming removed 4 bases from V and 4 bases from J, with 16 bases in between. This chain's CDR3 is CASSSTLGLRTGELFF. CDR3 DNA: TGTGCCAGCAGTTCAACCCTCGGACTTCGCACCGGGGAGCTGTTTTTT.

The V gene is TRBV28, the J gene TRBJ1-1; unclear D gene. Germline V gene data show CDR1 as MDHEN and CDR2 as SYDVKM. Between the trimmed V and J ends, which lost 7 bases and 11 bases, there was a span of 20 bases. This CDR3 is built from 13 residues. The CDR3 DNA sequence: TGTGCCAGCACCTTAGGAGGACCTCAGGCCGCTTTCTTT. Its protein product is CASTLGGPQAAFF.

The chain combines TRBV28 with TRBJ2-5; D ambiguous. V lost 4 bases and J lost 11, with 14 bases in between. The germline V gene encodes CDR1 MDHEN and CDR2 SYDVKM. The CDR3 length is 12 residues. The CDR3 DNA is TGTGCCAGCAGTTCCCCACCAGTCGCGCAGTACTTC. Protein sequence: CASSSPPVAQYF.

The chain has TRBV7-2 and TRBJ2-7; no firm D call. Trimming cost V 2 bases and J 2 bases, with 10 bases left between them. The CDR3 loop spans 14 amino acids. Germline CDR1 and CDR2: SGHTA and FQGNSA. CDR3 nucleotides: TGTGCCAGCAGCTTATCCGGACGGACCTACGAGCAGTACTTC. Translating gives CASSLSGRTYEQYF.

The CDR3 region is CASSTAGSYEQYF. CDR3 DNA sequence: TGTGCCAGCAGTACCGCAGGGTCCTACGAGCAGTACTTC. The V gene is TRBV28, the J gene TRBJ2-7, with D tentatively TRBD1 (5 bases). The CDR3 is made up of 13 amino acids. The germline V gene has CDR1 MDHEN and CDR2 SYDVKM. Trimming shortened V by 5 bases and J by 1 base, and 9 bases separated the two germline ends.

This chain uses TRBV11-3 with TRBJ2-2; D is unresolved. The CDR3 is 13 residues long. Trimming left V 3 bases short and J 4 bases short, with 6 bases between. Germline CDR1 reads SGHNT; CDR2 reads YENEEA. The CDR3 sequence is CASSLTGTGELFF. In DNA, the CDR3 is TGTGCCAGCAGCTTGACGGGCACCGGGGAGCTGTTTTTT.

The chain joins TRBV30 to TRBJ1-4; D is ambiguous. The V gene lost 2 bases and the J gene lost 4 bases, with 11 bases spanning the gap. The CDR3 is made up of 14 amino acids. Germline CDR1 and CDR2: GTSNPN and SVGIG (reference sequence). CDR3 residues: CAWSPGPVNEKLFF. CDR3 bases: TGTGCCTGGAGTCCCGGACCGGTTAATGAAAAACTGTTTTTT.

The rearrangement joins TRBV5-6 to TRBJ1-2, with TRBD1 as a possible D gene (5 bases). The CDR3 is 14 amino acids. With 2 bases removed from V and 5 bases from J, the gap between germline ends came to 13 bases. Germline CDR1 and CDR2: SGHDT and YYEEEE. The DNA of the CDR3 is TGTGCCAGCAGCTTTACCGGGACGGTATATGGCTACACCTTC. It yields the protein CASSFTGTVYGYTF.

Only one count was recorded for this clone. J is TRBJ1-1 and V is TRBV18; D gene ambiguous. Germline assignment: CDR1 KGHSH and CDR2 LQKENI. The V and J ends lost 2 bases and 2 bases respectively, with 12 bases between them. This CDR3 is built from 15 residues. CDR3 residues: CASSPSQSFNTEAFF. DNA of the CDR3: TGTGCCAGCTCACCAAGTCAGAGTTTTAACACTGAAGCTTTCTTT.

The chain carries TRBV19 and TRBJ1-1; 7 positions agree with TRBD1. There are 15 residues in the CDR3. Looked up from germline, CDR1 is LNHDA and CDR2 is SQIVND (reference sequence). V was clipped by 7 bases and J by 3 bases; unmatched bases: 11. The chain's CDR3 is CASNPSTGRYTEAFF. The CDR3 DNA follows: TGTGCCAGTAACCCTTCGACAGGGAGATACACTGAAGCTTTCTTT.

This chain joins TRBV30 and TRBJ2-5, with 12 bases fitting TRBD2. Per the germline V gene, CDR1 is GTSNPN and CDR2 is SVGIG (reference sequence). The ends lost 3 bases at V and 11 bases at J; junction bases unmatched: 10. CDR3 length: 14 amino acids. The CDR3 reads CAWRTSGSRGEQYF. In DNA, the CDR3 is TGTGCCTGGAGGACTAGCGGGAGTCGGGGGGAGCAGTACTTC.

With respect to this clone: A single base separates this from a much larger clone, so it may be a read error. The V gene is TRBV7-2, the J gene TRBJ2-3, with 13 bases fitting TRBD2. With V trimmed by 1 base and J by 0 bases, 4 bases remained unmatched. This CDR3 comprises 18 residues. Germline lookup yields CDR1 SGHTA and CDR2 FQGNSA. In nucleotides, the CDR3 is TGTGCCAGCAGCTTAGTACTAGCGGGAGGGAGAAGCACAGATACGCAGTATTTT. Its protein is CASSLVLAGGRSTDTQYF.

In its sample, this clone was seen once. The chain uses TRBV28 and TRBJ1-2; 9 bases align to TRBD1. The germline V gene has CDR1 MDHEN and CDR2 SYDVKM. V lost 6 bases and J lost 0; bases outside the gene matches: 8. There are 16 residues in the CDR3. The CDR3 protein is CASSRGTGLSNYGYTF. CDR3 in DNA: TGTGCCAGCAGCCGAGGGACAGGGCTTTCTAACTATGGCTACACCTTC.

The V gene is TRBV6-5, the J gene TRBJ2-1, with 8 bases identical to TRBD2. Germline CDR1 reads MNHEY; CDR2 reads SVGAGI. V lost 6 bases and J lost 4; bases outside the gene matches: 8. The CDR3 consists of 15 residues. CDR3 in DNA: TGTGCCAGCAGGCCTGGACTAGCTCGATACAATGAGCAGTTCTTC. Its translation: CASRPGLARYNEQFF.

The CDR3 nucleotides read TGTGCCAGCAGTGATAGGCTAGCGAGTGGTGAGCAGTTCTTC. Protein: CASSDRLASGEQFF. V usage is TRBV2 and J usage is TRBJ2-1; tentatively, D is TRBD2 (6 bases). V dropped 3 bases and J dropped 9 bases, with 15 bases sitting between them. CDR3 length: 14 residues. Germline CDR1 and CDR2: SNHLY and FYNNEI.

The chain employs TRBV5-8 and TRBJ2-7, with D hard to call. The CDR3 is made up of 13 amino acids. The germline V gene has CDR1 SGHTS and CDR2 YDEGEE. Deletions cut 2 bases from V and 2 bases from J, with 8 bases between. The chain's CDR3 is CASSFGSTYEQYF. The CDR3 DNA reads TGTGCCAGCAGCTTCGGTAGCACCTACGAGCAGTACTTC.

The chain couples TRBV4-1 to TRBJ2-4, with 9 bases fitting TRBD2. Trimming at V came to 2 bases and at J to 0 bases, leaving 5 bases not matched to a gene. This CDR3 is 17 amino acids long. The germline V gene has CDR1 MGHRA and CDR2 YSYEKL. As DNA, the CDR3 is TGCGCCAGCAGCCAATCGACTAGCGGTCTAGCCAAAAACATTCAGTACTTC. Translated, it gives CASSQSTSGLAKNIQYF.

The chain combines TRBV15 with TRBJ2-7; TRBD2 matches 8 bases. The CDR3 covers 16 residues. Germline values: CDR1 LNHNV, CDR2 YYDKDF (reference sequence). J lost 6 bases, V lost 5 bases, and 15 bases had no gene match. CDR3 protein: CATSRPTGTRAVEQYF. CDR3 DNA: TGTGCCACCAGCCGCCCAACCGGGACTAGAGCTGTCGAGCAGTACTTC.

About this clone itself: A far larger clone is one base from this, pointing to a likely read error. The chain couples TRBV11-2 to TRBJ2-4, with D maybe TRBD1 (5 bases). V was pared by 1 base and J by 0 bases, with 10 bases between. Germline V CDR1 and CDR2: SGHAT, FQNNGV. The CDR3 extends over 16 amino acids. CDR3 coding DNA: TGTGCCAGCAGCTTAGGGGCAGGGCTAGCCAAAAACATTCAGTACTTC. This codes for CASSLGAGLAKNIQYF.

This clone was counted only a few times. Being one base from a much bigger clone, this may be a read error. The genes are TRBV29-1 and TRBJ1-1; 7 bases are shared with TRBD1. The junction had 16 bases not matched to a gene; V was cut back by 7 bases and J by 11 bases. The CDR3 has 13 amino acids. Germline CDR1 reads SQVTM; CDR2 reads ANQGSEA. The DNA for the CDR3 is TGCAGCGCCTTGCCGCTGACAGGGTTTCGCGCTTTCTTT. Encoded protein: CSALPLTGFRAFF.

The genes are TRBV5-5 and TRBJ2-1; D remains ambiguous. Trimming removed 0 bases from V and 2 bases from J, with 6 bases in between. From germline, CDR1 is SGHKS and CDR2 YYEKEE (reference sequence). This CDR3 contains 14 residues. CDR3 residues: CASSLASTYNEQFF. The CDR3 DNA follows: TGTGCCAGCAGCTTGGCTTCCACCTACAATGAGCAGTTCTTC.